These 20 T cell receptor beta chains share one sample of origin, sequenced in a study of blood T cells in healthy people across ages. A J-beta primer mix and a sample-barcoded 5' primer were used in a second PCR of about 7 to 12 cycles. Via MiXCR, TCRdb re-called the 5' RACE reads, giving one row per CDR3 protein. The sample includes over 1,200,000 distinct CDR3 sequences, roughly 60% of them seen just once. Sequencing used blood. These receptors came from a man younger than 35 in good health.

The chain employs TRBV20-1 and TRBJ2-7, with 9 bases that match TRBD2. The V gene end was trimmed by 6 bases and the J gene end by 7 bases; junction bases not matched to a gene: 16. Germline V gene lookup returns CDR1 DFQATT and CDR2 SNEGSKA (reference sequence). The CDR3 consists of 15 residues. CDR3 sequence (DNA): TGCAGTGCGACGACCGGGACTAGCTCATCCAATGAGCAGTACTTC. This gives the protein CSATTGTSSSNEQYF.

The genes are TRBV9 and TRBJ2-5; D may be TRBD1 or TRBD2 (5 bases each). Trimming took off 4 bases at V and 5 bases at J, with 12 bases between the two ends. The CDR3 runs to 13 residues. Per the germline V gene, CDR1 is SGDLS and CDR2 is YYNGEE. This CDR3 is CASSPGTPETQYF. CDR3 DNA: TGTGCCAGCAGCCCTGGGACCCCTGAGACCCAGTACTTC.

The chain is built from TRBV10-3 and TRBJ2-3, with 9 bases aligning to TRBD1. Germline lookup yields CDR1 ENHRY and CDR2 SYGVKD. V was pared by 6 bases and J by 2 bases, with 3 bases of the junction left unmatched. The CDR3 is made up of 14 amino acids. The CDR3 here is CAIRGQGFTDTQYF. CDR3 nucleotides: TGTGCCATCAGGGGACAGGGTTTCACAGATACGCAGTATTTT.

On this clonotype: At one boundary the junction diverges from the germline segment, which might be a read error. This rearrangement joins TRBV12-3 or TRBV12-4 to TRBJ1-1; D is unresolved. The CDR3 consists of 14 residues. The CDR3 region has the DNA TGTGCCAGCAGTTTAGGTTCGGGTGGCACTGAAGATTTCTTT. Protein: CASSLGSGGTEDFF.

The gene calls are TRBV4-2 and TRBJ2-1, with TRBD2 matching over 11 bases. The CDR3 runs to 16 residues. V lost 3 bases, J lost 6 bases, and 7 bases stayed unmatched. CDR1 is LGHNA and CDR2 is YNFKEQ in the germline V gene. The CDR3 DNA is TGTGCCAGCAGCCAGGATAGCGGGGGGGCATCCAATGAGCAGTTCTTC. Translating it yields CASSQDSGGASNEQFF.

This chain connects TRBV15 to TRBJ2-3; the D is unclear. V lost 7 bases, J lost 2 bases, and 16 bases lay in between. The germline gives CDR1 LNHNV, CDR2 YYDKDF (reference sequence). The CDR3 length is 15 residues. The CDR3 sequence: CATTNPSTDTDTQYF. Here the CDR3 DNA reads TGTGCCACCACCAACCCCTCGACTGACACAGATACGCAGTATTTT.

A few counts support this clonotype. The rearrangement links TRBV12-5 to TRBJ1-2; unclear D gene. CDR1 and CDR2 from the germline V gene are LGHNT and FRNRAP. This CDR3 is built from 13 residues. Trimming shortened V by 3 bases and J by 3 bases, and 8 bases separated the two germline ends. The CDR3 region is CASGLGGYYGYTF. CDR3 sequence (DNA): TGTGCTAGTGGTTTAGGAGGGTACTATGGCTACACCTTC.

There are a few counts of this clonotype. V gene TRBV5-1 combines with J gene TRBJ2-3, with D unclear. This CDR3 spans 13 amino acids. Germline V CDR1 and CDR2: SGHRS, YFSETQ. The ends were cut back, 4 bases at V and 0 bases at J, with 6 bases in the middle. Written as DNA, the CDR3 is TGCGCCAGCAGCGTCACTAGCACAGATACGCAGTATTTT. It is translated as CASSVTSTDTQYF.

This clonotype was seen a few times. The chain uses TRBV24-1 and TRBJ2-5; the D gene is possibly TRBD1 (5 bases). Per the germline V gene, CDR1 is KGHDR and CDR2 is SFDVKD. Trimming pared 6 bases from V and 0 bases from J, leaving 7 bases between. The CDR3 has 13 amino acids. DNA for the CDR3: TGTGCCACCAGTCTAGGGGACCAAGAGACCCAGTACTTC. It codes for CATSLGDQETQYF.

This clonotype came up a few times. The junction departs from the called germline gene at one end, perhaps through a read error. The J gene is TRBJ2-7, the V gene TRBV5-1, with TRBD1 matching over 9 bases. The CDR3 extends over 14 amino acids. CDR1 and CDR2 from the germline V gene are SGHRS and YFSETQ. CDR3 in amino acids: CASSFAGQGYEQYF. CDR3 DNA sequence: TGTGCCAGCAGTTTTGCGGGACAGGGCTACGAGCAGTACTTC.

This chain links TRBV6-2 or TRBV6-3 with TRBJ2-7, with 8 bases aligning to TRBD1. The CDR3 is 15 residues long. V was pared by 4 bases and J by 0 bases, with 5 bases of the junction left unmatched. Germline-derived CDR1 and CDR2 are MNHEY and SVGEGT. Here the CDR3 reads CASSFWTGSSYEQYF. In nucleotides, the CDR3 is TGTGCCAGCAGTTTCTGGACAGGGAGCTCCTACGAGCAGTACTTC.

V is TRBV10-2 and J is TRBJ1-6; possibly TRBD1 for D (5 bases). Trimming stripped 2 bases from V and 9 bases from J, with 14 bases between. The CDR3 extends over 15 amino acids. The germline V gene encodes CDR1 WSHSY and CDR2 SAAADI. CDR3 nucleotides: TGCGCCAGCAGTGAGCCCCTCGCGGGGCTTTCACCCCTCCACTTT. Amino acid sequence: CASSEPLAGLSPLHF.

This clonotype turned up a few times. The J gene is TRBJ2-1, the V gene TRBV6-5; TRBD1 is a possible D gene (6 bases). V dropped 5 bases and J dropped 8 bases, with 13 bases sitting between them. The germline gives CDR1 MNHEY, CDR2 SVGAGI. This CDR3 has 13 amino acids. This CDR3 is CASSIDRRDEQFF. CDR3 sequence (DNA): TGTGCCAGCAGTATCGACAGGCGAGATGAGCAGTTCTTC.

V and J are TRBV12-3 or TRBV12-4 and TRBJ2-1; TRBD2 aligns across 12 bases. V lost 5 bases and J lost 7; bases outside the gene matches: 12. The CDR3 is made up of 17 amino acids. CDR3 DNA sequence: TGTGCCAGCAGTCCCTACCGTCTAGCGGGGGGGCTGAATGAGCAGTTCTTC. It is translated as CASSPYRLAGGLNEQFF.

This chain joins TRBV7-2 and TRBJ2-7, with no clear D. Germline CDR1 reads SGHTA; CDR2 reads FQGNSA. The V end was cut by 0 bases, the J end by 2 bases, with 8 bases between. The CDR3 runs to 14 residues. The CDR3 region is CASSLASSPYEQYF. CDR3 nucleotides: TGTGCCAGCAGCTTAGCCTCCTCGCCCTACGAGCAGTACTTC.

There are a few counts of this clonotype. CDR3 protein: CASSEQPSYEQYF. CDR3 DNA: TGTGCCAGCAGCGAACAGCCGTCATACGAGCAGTACTTC. The chain couples TRBV28 to TRBJ2-7; D unclear. Trimming took 6 bases from V and 4 from J, leaving 13 bases between them. The CDR3 has 13 residues. Germline CDR1 MDHEN, CDR2 SYDVKM.

This rearrangement joins TRBV2 to TRBJ1-1, with a weak D call TRBD1 (6 bases). Trimming removed 3 bases from V and 11 bases from J, with 25 bases in between. The length of the CDR3 is 16 residues. The germline V gene has CDR1 SNHLY and CDR2 FYNNEI. The CDR3 DNA sequence: TGTGCCAGCAGTGAGGGGGGTCACACAGGGAACTTTGACGCTTTCTTT. It encodes CASSEGGHTGNFDAFF.

J is TRBJ1-1 and V is TRBV20-1, with 7 nucleotides matching TRBD1. The germline V gene encodes CDR1 DFQATT and CDR2 SNEGSKA (reference sequence). The V segment lost 0 bases and the J segment 4 bases; nucleotides outside the gene matches: 5. CDR3 length: 14 amino acids. The CDR3 nucleotides are TGCAGTGCTAGAGATGTAGGGGGCGTCACTGAAGCTTTCTTT. Its translation: CSARDVGGVTEAFF.

J is TRBJ2-7 and V is TRBV5-6, with 9 bases lining up with TRBD2. The CDR3 is 19 amino acids. CDR1 is SGHDT, CDR2 YYEEEE, per germline. The ends lost 0 bases at V and 2 bases at J; junction bases unmatched: 15. CDR3 nucleotide sequence: TGTGCCAGCAGCTTGGCGAGAGGCACCCCGGGACTAGCTACCTACGAGCAGTACTTC. It is translated as CASSLARGTPGLATYEQYF.

This clonotype occurred a few times. The rearrangement links TRBV4-3 to TRBJ2-5; 10 bases match TRBD2. Trimming removed 3 bases from V and 5 bases from J; junction bases left unmatched: 6. This CDR3 region has 15 residues. Germline loops: CDR1 LGHNA, CDR2 YSLEER. CDR3 loop: CASSQDSGGFETQYF. DNA for the CDR3: TGCGCCAGCAGCCAGGATAGCGGGGGGTTCGAGACCCAGTACTTC.